Sequencing of this T cell receptor (beta chain) was carried out in a study of control samples from healthy donors and cancer patients. Only in-frame clones appear in the TCRdb table, and some are missing; sequencing was by immunoSEQ multiplex PCR. The sample yields 400,000 to 500,000 clones, around 90% seen once. This CDR3 is built from 12 residues. CDR1 is ENHRY, CDR2 SYGVKD, per germline. V lost 10 bases and J lost 6; bases outside the gene matches: 7. Sequenced input: PBMCs. The J gene is TRBJ1-1, the V gene TRBV10-3, with 8 bases identical to TRBD1. The clonotype was recovered from a man aged 35 to 55 with head and neck cancer. This CDR3 reads CATHRGTSEAFF. CDR3 DNA: TGTGCCACCCACAGGGGGACTTCTGAAGCTTTCTTT.